These T cell receptor beta chains were read from a single sample in a study of T cell responses to AZD1222 COVID-19 vaccine. Method: immunoSEQ multiplex PCR; TCRdb's copy keeps in-frame clones and lacks some. The sample holds more than 100,000 clones, about 85% seen once. Source: peripheral blood, taken on day 0 of AZD1222 vaccination. The receptors stem from an adult in good health. Each CDR3 is given with its conserved first and last residue. A D gene is named only where the DNA matches it firmly. Size tells how often a clone was seen (once, few, many) or the class of an expanded clone, and some rows leave it out.

j_call | clone_size | d_call | cdr3_length | v_call | cdr3_aa | cdr3_nt
TRBJ2-7 | once | . | 15 | TRBV9 | CASSVGVHFSYEQYF | TGTGCCAGCAGCGTAGGGGTGCACTTCTCCTACGAGCAGTACTTC
TRBJ2-7 | . | . | 14 | TRBV27 | CASRPDRFLYEQYF | TGTGCCAGCAGACCCGACAGGTTCCTATACGAGCAGTACTTC
TRBJ2-6 | . | . | 15 | TRBV2 | CASRTGYSGANVLTF | TGTGCCAGCAGAACAGGGTACTCTGGGGCCAACGTCCTGACTTTC
TRBJ2-7 | . | . | 14 | TRBV6-5 | CASRDPGGSYEQYF | TGTGCCAGCAGGGACCCAGGAGGATCGTACGAGCAGTACTTC
TRBJ2-2 | . | . | 14 | TRBV10-2 | CASSESGETGELFF | TGCGCCAGCAGTGAGTCGGGGGAGACCGGGGAGCTGTTTTTT
TRBJ1-5 | . | . | 18 | TRBV6-2/TRBV6-3 | CASSIFRWGDKGNQPQHF | TGTGCCAGCAGCATTTTCCGGTGGGGCGACAAGGGCAATCAGCCCCAGCATTTT
TRBJ2-2 | . | . | 12 | TRBV24-1 | CATAVGAGELFF | TGTGCCACCGCTGTGGGCGCCGGGGAGCTGTTTTTT
TRBJ2-1 | . | . | 15 | TRBV5-1 | CASGPLGLSYNEQFF | TGCGCCAGCGGACCGTTAGGCCTCTCCTACAATGAGCAGTTCTTC
TRBJ2-7 | . | . | 12 | TRBV11-3 | CASSLNNYEQYF | TGTGCCAGCAGCTTAAATAATTACGAGCAGTACTTC
TRBJ1-1 | once | TRBD1 | 14 | TRBV6-6 | CASKPGTVNTEAFF | TGTGCCAGCAAACCCGGGACAGTGAACACTGAAGCTTTCTTT
TRBJ1-1 | few | TRBD1 | 15 | TRBV18 | CASSPTRDRGTEAFF | TGTGCCAGCTCACCAACACGGGACAGGGGCACTGAAGCTTTCTTT
TRBJ1-5 | . | . | 15 | TRBV6-6 | CASRGGGASNQPQHF | TGTGCCAGCCGGGGCGGAGGGGCAAGCAATCAGCCCCAGCATTTT
TRBJ2-1 | . | TRBD1 | 15 | TRBV25-1 | CASSGQGGSYNEQFF | TGTGCCAGCAGTGGACAGGGGGGCTCCTACAATGAGCAGTTCTTC
TRBJ2-5 | . | . | 15 | TRBV5-1 | CASSLVADSQETQYF | TGCGCCAGCAGCTTGGTTGCAGATAGCCAAGAGACCCAGTACTTC
TRBJ1-2 | . | . | 12 | TRBV6-5 | CASSSGGYGYTF | TGTGCCAGCAGCAGCGGGGGCTATGGCTACACCTTC
TRBJ1-5 | . | . | 12 | TRBV24-1 | CATSDLGFSQHF | TGTGCCACCAGTGATTTGGGGTTTTCCCAGCATTTT
TRBJ1-5 | few | . | 16 | TRBV4-1 | CASSQELAQGNQPQHF | TGCGCCAGCAGCCAAGAGTTAGCTCAGGGGAATCAGCCCCAGCATTTT
TRBJ2-1 | . | TRBD1 | 17 | TRBV19 | CASSIDQRGGLYNEQFF | TGTGCCAGTAGTATAGATCAGAGAGGGGGCCTGTACAATGAGCAGTTCTTC
TRBJ1-1 | . | TRBD1 | 18 | TRBV9 | CASSVAPPGTGVNTEAFF | TGTGCCAGCAGCGTAGCCCCGCCCGGGACAGGGGTGAACACTGAAGCTTTCTTT
TRBJ1-1 | . | . | 13 | TRBV7-9 | CASSFEGRGGAFF | TGTGCCAGCAGCTTTGAGGGACGTGGAGGAGCTTTCTTT
TRBJ1-3 | once | TRBD1 | 13 | TRBV6-5 | CATGTADGNTIYF | TGTGCCACCGGGACAGCGGATGGAAACACCATATATTTT
TRBJ2-7 | . | . | 13 | TRBV3-1/TRBV3-2 | CASSQVASYEQYF | TGTGCCAGCAGCCAAGTGGCCAGCTACGAGCAGTACTTC
TRBJ1-1 | . | . | 14 | TRBV11-3 | CASSPRTENTEAFF | TGTGCCAGCAGCCCACGGACAGAGAACACTGAAGCTTTCTTT
TRBJ2-1 | . | TRBD2 | 17 | TRBV4-2 | CASSTTSLSGGRDEQFF | TGTGCCAGCAGCACCACCTCTTTGAGCGGGGGGCGGGATGAGCAGTTCTTC
TRBJ2-1 | . | . | 14 | TRBV19 | CASRVGLPNSEQFF | TGTGCCAGTAGGGTAGGTCTCCCGAACTCTGAGCAGTTCTTC
TRBJ2-5 | . | . | 16 | TRBV6-6 | CASSPEAAPRWETQYF | TGTGCCAGCAGTCCCGAGGCGGCCCCTAGGTGGGAGACCCAGTACTTC
TRBJ2-2 | . | . | 14 | TRBV18 | CASSPLIVGGELFF | TGTGCCAGCTCACCACTGATTGTAGGCGGGGAGCTGTTTTTT
TRBJ1-5 | . | TRBD1 | 16 | TRBV5-1 | CASSLGDRSSNQPQHF | TGCGCCAGCAGCTTGGGGGACAGGAGTTCGAATCAGCCCCAGCATTTT
TRBJ2-7 | . | TRBD1 | 15 | TRBV4-2 | CASSQRQGDYYEQYF | TGTGCCAGCAGCCAAAGACAGGGGGACTACTACGAGCAGTACTTC
TRBJ2-1 | . | . | 15 | TRBV5-1 | CASSLDTASYNEQFF | TGCGCCAGCAGCTTGGACACCGCTTCATACAATGAGCAGTTCTTC
TRBJ2-7 | . | . | 15 | TRBV4-3 | CASSQDRSVSYEQYF | TGCGCCAGCAGCCAAGATAGGTCAGTTTCCTACGAGCAGTACTTC
TRBJ1-1 | . | TRBD1 | 14 | TRBV19 | CASSGWTGVTEAFF | TGTGCCAGTAGTGGCTGGACAGGAGTCACTGAAGCTTTCTTT
TRBJ2-1 | . | TRBD1 | 17 | TRBV19 | CASSIDHRSTGGGEQFF | TGTGCCAGTAGTATAGATCACCGTTCGACAGGGGGCGGTGAGCAGTTCTTC
TRBJ1-6 | . | . | 13 | TRBV28 | CASVPASHSPLHF | TGTGCCAGCGTTCCGGCCTCCCATTCACCCCTCCACTTT
TRBJ2-1 | . | TRBD2 | 14 | TRBV6-2/TRBV6-3 | CASSYGLDYNEQFF | TGTGCCAGCAGTTACGGACTAGACTACAATGAGCAGTTCTTC
TRBJ2-7 | few | TRBD2 | 11 | TRBV12-3/TRBV12-4 | CASTNGGEQYF | TGTGCCAGCACAAACGGGGGGGAGCAGTACTTC
TRBJ1-1 | . | . | 13 | TRBV12-3/TRBV12-4 | CASSYGRDTEAFF | TGTGCCAGCAGTTACGGCAGAGACACTGAAGCTTTCTTT
TRBJ1-2 | . | TRBD1 | 16 | TRBV4-2 | CASSPLGTGPNYGYTF | TGTGCCAGCAGCCCCCTAGGGACAGGGCCCAACTATGGCTACACCTTC
TRBJ1-1 | . | . | 15 | TRBV5-4 | CASSLMGSLNTEAFF | TGTGCCAGCAGCTTGATGGGCAGTCTGAACACTGAAGCTTTCTTT
TRBJ1-6 | . | TRBD1 | 14 | TRBV11-3 | CASSLAGGNSPLHF | TGTGCCAGCAGCTTAGCAGGGGGCAATTCACCCCTCCACTTT
TRBJ2-5 | . | . | 15 | TRBV7-8 | CASSLAWPLGETQYF | TGTGCCAGCAGCTTAGCGTGGCCACTGGGGGAGACCCAGTACTTC
TRBJ1-1 | . | . | 14 | TRBV3-1/TRBV3-2 | CASSRGFRHTEAFF | TGTGCCAGCAGCCGGGGTTTCAGGCACACTGAAGCTTTCTTT
TRBJ2-2 | . | . | 13 | TRBV6-5 | CASSYKRNGELFF | TGTGCCAGCAGTTACAAAAGGAACGGGGAGCTGTTTTTT
TRBJ2-1 | . | . | 11 | TRBV27 | CASSTYNEQFF | TGTGCCAGCAGTACCTACAATGAGCAGTTCTTC
TRBJ2-1 | . | . | 14 | TRBV5-1 | CASSDRGEYNEQFF | TGCGCCAGCTCCGACAGAGGGGAATACAATGAGCAGTTCTTC
TRBJ1-1 | once | TRBD1 | 14 | TRBV18 | CASSPADRGQNAFF | TGTGCCAGCTCACCAGCCGACAGGGGGCAAAACGCTTTCTTT
TRBJ2-6 | . | . | 15 | TRBV13 | CASTNQGSGANVLTF | TGTGCCAGCACCAATCAGGGATCTGGGGCCAACGTCCTGACTTTC
TRBJ1-5 | few | . | 15 | TRBV18 | CASSPDADPVRPQHF | TGTGCCAGCTCACCGGACGCAGACCCCGTACGGCCCCAGCATTTT
TRBJ1-5 | . | . | 15 | TRBV27 | CASRGGFKGNQPQHF | TGTGCCAGCCGGGGAGGGTTTAAGGGAAATCAGCCCCAGCATTTT
TRBJ2-7 | . | TRBD1 | 14 | TRBV10-3 | CAIRDDRVDYEQYF | TGTGCCATCAGGGATGACAGGGTGGACTACGAGCAGTACTTC
TRBJ2-2 | few | TRBD2 | 16 | TRBV5-1 | CASSSRTSGGSGELFF | TGCGCCAGCAGCTCCCGGACTAGCGGGGGTTCCGGGGAGCTGTTTTTT
TRBJ1-6 | once | . | 16 | TRBV3-1/TRBV3-2 | CASSQVSPGIGSPLHF | TGTGCCAGCAGCCAAGTTAGTCCAGGCATCGGGTCACCCCTCCACTTT
TRBJ2-7 | . | . | 14 | TRBV5-6 | CASSRGRMYNEQYF | TGTGCCAGCAGCAGGGGACGTATGTACAACGAGCAGTACTTC
TRBJ1-5 | . | . | 20 | TRBV28 | CASSFGALRFGTAGNQPQHF | TGTGCCAGCAGTTTCGGGGCCCTAAGGTTTGGCACTGCTGGCAATCAGCCCCAGCATTTT